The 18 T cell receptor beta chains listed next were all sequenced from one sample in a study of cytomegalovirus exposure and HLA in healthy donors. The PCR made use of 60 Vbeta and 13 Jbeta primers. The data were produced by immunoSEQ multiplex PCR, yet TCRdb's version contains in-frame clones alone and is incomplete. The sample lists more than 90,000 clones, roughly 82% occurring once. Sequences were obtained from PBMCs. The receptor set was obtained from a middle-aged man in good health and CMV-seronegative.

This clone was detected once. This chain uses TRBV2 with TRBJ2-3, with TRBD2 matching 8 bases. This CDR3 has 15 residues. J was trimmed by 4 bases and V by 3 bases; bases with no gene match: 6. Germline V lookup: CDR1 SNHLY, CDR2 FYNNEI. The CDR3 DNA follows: TGTGCCAGCAGTGAGAACGGGAGGGCCGCAGATACGCAGTATTTT. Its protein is CASSENGRAADTQYF.

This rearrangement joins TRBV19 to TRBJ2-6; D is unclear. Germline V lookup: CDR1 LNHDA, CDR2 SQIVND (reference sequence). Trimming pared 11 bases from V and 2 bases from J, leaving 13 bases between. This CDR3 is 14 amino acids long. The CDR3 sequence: CASHGQAGANVLTF. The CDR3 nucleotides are TGTGCCTCTCATGGGCAGGCTGGGGCCAACGTCCTGACTTTC.

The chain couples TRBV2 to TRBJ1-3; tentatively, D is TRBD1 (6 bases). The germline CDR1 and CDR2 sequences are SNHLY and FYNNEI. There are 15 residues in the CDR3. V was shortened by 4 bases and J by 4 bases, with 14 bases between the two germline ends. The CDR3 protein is CASSGGQGSGNTIYF. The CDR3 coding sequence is TGTGCCAGCAGTGGGGGGCAGGGGAGCGGAAACACCATATATTTT. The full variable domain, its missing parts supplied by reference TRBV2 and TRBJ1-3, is EPEVTQTPSHQVTQMGQEVILRCVPISNHLYFYWYRQILGQKVEFLVSFYNNEISEKSEIFDDQFSVERPDGSNFTLKIRSTKLEDSAMYFCASSGGQGSGNTIYFGEGSWLTVV.

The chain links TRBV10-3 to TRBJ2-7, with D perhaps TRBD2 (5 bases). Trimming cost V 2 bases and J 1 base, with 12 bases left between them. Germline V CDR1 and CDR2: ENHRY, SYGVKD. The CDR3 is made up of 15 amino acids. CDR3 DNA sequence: TGTGCCATCAGTGAGCCTTTGACTACTTCCTACGAGCAGTACTTC. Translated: CAISEPLTTSYEQYF.

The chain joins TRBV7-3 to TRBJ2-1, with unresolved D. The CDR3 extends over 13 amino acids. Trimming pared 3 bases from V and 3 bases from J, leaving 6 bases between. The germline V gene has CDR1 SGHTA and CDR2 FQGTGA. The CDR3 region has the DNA TGTGCCAGCAGCTTGCAGGTCTACAATGAGCAGTTCTTC. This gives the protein CASSLQVYNEQFF. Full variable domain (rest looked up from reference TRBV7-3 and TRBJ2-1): GAGVSQTPSNKVTEKGKYVELRCDPISGHTALYWYRQSLGQGPEFLIYFQGTGAADDSGLPNDRFFAVRPEGSVSTLKIQRTERGDSAVYLCASSLQVYNEQFFGPGTRLTVL.

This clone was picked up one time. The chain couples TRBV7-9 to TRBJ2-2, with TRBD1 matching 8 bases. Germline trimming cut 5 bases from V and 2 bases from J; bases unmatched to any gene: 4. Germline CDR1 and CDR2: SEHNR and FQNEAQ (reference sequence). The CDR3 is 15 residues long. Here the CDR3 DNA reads TGTGCCAGCAGCCAGACAGGGGTCAACACCGGGGAGCTGTTTTTT. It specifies CASSQTGVNTGELFF.

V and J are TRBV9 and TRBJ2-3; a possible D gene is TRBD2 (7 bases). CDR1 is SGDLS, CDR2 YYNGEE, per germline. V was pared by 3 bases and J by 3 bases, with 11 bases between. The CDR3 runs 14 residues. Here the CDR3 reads CASSGGGLTDTQYF. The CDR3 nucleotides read TGTGCCAGCAGCGGAGGGGGACTAACAGATACGCAGTATTTT. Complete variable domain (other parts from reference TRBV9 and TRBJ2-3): DSGVTQTPKHLITATGQRVTLRCSPRSGDLSVYWYQQSLDQGLQFLIQYYNGEERAKGNILERFSAQQFPDLHSELNLSSLELGDSALYFCASSGGGLTDTQYFGPGTRLTVL.

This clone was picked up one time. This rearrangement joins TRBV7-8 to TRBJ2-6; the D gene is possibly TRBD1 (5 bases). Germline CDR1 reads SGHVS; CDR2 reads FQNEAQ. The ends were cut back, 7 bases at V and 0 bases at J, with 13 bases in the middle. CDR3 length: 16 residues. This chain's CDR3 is CASNPQVSSGANVLTF. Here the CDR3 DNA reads TGTGCCAGCAACCCACAGGTGTCCTCTGGGGCCAACGTCCTGACTTTC.

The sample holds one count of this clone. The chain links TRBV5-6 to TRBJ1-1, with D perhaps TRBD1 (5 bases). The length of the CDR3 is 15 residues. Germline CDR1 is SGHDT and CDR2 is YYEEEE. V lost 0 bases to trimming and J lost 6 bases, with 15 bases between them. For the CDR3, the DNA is TGTGCCAGCAGCTTGGAACCTAGGGTCAGGGCTGAAGCTTTCTTT. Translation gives CASSLEPRVRAEAFF.

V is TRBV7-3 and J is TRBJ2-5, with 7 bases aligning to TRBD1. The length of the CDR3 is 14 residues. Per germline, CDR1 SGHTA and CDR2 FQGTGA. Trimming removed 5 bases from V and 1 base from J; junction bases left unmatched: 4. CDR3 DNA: TGTGCCAGCAGCCCGACAGGGTCCCAAGAGACCCAGTACTTC. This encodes CASSPTGSQETQYF.

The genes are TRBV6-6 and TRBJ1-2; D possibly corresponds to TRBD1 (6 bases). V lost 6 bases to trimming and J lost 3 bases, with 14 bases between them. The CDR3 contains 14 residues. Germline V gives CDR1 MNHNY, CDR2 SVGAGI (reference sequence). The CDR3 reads CASSQEGVYYGYTF. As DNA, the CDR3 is TGTGCCAGCAGCCAAGAGGGGGTATACTATGGCTACACCTTC.

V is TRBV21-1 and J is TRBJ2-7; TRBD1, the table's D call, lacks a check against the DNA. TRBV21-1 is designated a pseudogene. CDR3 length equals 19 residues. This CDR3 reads CASSKVEGQGVAGSYEQYF. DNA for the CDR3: TGTGCCAGCAGCAAAGTGGAGGGACAGGGCGTCGCCGGGTCCTACGAGCAGTACTTC.

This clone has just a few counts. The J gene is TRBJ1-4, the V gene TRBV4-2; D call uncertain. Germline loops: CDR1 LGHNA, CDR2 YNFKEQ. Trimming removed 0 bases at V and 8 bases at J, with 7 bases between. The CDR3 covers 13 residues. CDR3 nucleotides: TGTGCCAGCAGCCAAGAACTTGCGGAAAAACTGTTTTTT. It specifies CASSQELAEKLFF.

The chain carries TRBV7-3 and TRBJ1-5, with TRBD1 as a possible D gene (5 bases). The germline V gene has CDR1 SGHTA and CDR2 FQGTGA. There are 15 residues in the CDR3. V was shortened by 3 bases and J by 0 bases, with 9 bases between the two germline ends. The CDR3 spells CASSLGPDSNQPQHF. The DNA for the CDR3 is TGTGCCAGCAGCTTGGGGCCGGATAGCAATCAGCCCCAGCATTTT.

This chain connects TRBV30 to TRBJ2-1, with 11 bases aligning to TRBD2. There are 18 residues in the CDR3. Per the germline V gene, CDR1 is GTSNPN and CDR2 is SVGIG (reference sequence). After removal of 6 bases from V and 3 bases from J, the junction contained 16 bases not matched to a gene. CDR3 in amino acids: CACSQRASGRSRYNEQFF. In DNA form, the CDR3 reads TGTGCCTGCTCCCAACGGGCTAGCGGGAGGTCTCGCTACAATGAGCAGTTCTTC.

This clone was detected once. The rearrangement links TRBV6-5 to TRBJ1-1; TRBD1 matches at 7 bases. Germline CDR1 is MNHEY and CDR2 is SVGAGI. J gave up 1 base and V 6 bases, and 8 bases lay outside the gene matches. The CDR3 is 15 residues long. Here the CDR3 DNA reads TGTGCCAGCAGGGGCGACAGGGCCTGGAACACTGAAGCTTTCTTT. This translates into CASRGDRAWNTEAFF.

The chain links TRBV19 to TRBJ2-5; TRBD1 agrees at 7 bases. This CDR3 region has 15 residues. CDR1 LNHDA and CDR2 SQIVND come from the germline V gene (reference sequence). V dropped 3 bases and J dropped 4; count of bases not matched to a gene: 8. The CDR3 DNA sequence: TGTGCCAGTAGTATCCGACAGGGTAGACGAGAGACCCAGTACTTC. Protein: CASSIRQGRRETQYF.

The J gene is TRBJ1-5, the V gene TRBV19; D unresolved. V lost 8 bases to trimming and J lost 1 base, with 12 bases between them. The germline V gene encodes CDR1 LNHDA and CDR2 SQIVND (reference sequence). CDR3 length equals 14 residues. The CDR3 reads CASRRELSNQPQHF. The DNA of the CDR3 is TGTGCCAGTCGGCGGGAATTAAGCAATCAGCCCCAGCATTTT.